A single sample gave rise to the 4 T cell receptor beta chains below, sequenced in a study of blood T cell repertoires in COVID-19. This table comes from immunoSEQ multiplex PCR, and its TCRdb copy is limited to in-frame clones, with some not included. The table records 200,000 to 250,000 clones, around 80% of them present only once. Specimen: peripheral blood. The receptors here all came from a woman aged 70-85 years with acute or convalescent COVID-19.

This clone was seen once. This chain uses TRBV9 with TRBJ2-2; TRBD2 matches at 9 bases. V gave up 3 bases and J gave up 1 base; unmatched junction bases: 4. CDR1 and CDR2 from the germline V gene are SGDLS and YYNGEE. The CDR3 extends over 16 amino acids. CDR3 protein: CASSAGLAGNTGELFF. The CDR3 DNA reads TGTGCCAGCAGCGCGGGACTAGCAGGGAACACCGGGGAGCTGTTTTTT.

The genes are TRBV14 and TRBJ2-7; maybe TRBD2 (6 bases). Germline V gene lookup returns CDR1 SGHDN and CDR2 FVKESK. Trimming left V 3 bases short and J 7 bases short, with 16 bases between. The CDR3 length is 14 residues. CDR3 amino acids: CASSQRDGMGEQYF. CDR3 nucleotides: TGTGCCAGCAGCCAGCGGGATGGGATGGGTGAGCAGTACTTC.

CDR3 protein: CSVTSTGSINYGYTF. Here the CDR3 DNA reads TGCAGCGTCACGTCCACAGGGAGTATTAACTATGGCTACACCTTC. The chain links TRBV29-1 to TRBJ1-2, with D maybe TRBD1 (6 bases). V lost 6 bases and J lost 1, with 18 bases in between. Germline CDR1 reads SQVTM; CDR2 reads ANQGSEA. The CDR3 contains 15 residues.

The rearrangement joins TRBV19 to TRBJ2-1; 16 bases align to TRBD2. J was trimmed by 7 bases and V by 7 bases; bases with no gene match: 1. Germline V gives CDR1 LNHDA, CDR2 SQIVND (reference sequence). The CDR3 has 14 amino acids. The DNA for the CDR3 is TGTGCCAGTATGGGACTAGCGGGAGGGAATGAGCAGTTCTTC. Translating it yields CASMGLAGGNEQFF.